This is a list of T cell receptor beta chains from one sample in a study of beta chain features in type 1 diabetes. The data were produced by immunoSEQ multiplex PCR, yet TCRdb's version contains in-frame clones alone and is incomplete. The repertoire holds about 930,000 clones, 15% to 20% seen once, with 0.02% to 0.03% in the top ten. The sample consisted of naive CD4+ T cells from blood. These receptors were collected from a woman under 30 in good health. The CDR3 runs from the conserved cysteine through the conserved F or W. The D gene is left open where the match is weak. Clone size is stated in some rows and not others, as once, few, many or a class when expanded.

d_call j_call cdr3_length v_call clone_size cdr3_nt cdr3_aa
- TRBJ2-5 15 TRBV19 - TGTGCCAGTAGTCCCGACGGACCTTTCCAAGAGACCCAGTACTTC CASSPDGPFQETQYF
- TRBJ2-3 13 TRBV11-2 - TGTGCCAGCGTAACCCCAGGGGCAGATACGCAGTATTTT CASVTPGADTQYF
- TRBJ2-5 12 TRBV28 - TGTGCCAGCAGCAGCTCGTGGGAGACCCAGTACTTC CASSSSWETQYF
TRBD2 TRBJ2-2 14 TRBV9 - TGTGCCAGCAGCGTGACTAGCATTCCCGGGGAGCTGTTTTTT CASSVTSIPGELFF
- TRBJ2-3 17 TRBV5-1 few TGCGCCAGCAGCTCGGCCGGGGGGCGAATAAGCACAGATACGCAGTATTTT CASSSAGGRISTDTQYF
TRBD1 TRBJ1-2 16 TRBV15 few TGTGCCACCACCCCCGCGAAGGGACAGGGGTACCTTGGCTACACCTTC CATTPAKGQGYLGYTF
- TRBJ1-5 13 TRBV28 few TGTGCCAGCACCCGAGGTGGAAATCAGCCCCAGCATTTT CASTRGGNQPQHF
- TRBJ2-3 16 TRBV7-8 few TGTGCCAGCAGCTTAAGTGAGCGACGAAGCACAGATACGCAGTATTTT CASSLSERRSTDTQYF
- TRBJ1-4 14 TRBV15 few TGTGCCACCAGCGCGGGGGTCACTAATGAAAAACTGTTTTTT CATSAGVTNEKLFF
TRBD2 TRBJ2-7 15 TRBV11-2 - TGTGCCAGCAGCTCGACTAGCGCGGGCCCCCTCGAGCAGTACTTC CASSSTSAGPLEQYF
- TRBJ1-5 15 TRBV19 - TGTGCCAGTAGTATCCCATCCCGTGTCGATCAGCCCCAGCATTTT CASSIPSRVDQPQHF
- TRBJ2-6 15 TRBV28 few TGTGCCAGCAGCCGGGGCTACTCTGGGGCCAACGTCCTGACTTTC CASSRGYSGANVLTF
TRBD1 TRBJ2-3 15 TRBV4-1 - TGCGCCAGCAGCCAAGGACAGGGAGGCACAGATACGCAGTATTTT CASSQGQGGTDTQYF
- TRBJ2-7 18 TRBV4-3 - TGCGCCAGCAGCCAAGAAGGAACGTATCGGGGGAAGGTAAACGAGCAGTACTTC CASSQEGTYRGKVNEQYF
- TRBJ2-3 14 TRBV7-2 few TGTGCCAGCAGCTTATCTACGGCTACAGATACGCAGTATTTT CASSLSTATDTQYF
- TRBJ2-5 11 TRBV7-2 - TGTGCCGGCAGCTTCCTGGAGACCCAGTACTTC CAGSFLETQYF
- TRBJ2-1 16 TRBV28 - TGTGCCAGCAGCTTACTGCCCCCGGGGATTTACAATGAGCAGTTCTTC CASSLLPPGIYNEQFF
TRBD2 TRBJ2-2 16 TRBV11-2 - TGTGCCAGCAGCTCCATCCTAGCGGGAGTGGCCGGGGAGCTGTTTTTT CASSSILAGVAGELFF
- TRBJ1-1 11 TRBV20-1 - TGCAGTGCAGCTGGGTTCACTGAAGCTTTCTTT CSAAGFTEAFF
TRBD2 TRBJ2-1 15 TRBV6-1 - TGTGCCAGCAGTGTGGGACTAGCGGGAGTCGATGAGCAGTTCTTC CASSVGLAGVDEQFF
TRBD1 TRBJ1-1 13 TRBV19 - TGTGCCAGTAAGCAGGGGGCGAACACTGAAGCTTTCTTT CASKQGANTEAFF
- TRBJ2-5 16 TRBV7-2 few TGTGCCAGCAGCTTAGCACTAGCTGGGATCCAAGAGACCCAGTACTTC CASSLALAGIQETQYF
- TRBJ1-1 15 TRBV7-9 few TGTGCCAGCAGCTTAGGGACTACATGGTGGAGCGAAGCTTTCTTT CASSLGTTWWSEAFF
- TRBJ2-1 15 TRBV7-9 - TGTGCCAGCAGCTTTGGGGAGAGCTCCTACAATGAGCAGTTCTTC CASSFGESSYNEQFF
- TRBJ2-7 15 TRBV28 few TGTGCCAGCAGCCTAAACCCGGGACTCAACTACGAGCAGTACTTC CASSLNPGLNYEQYF
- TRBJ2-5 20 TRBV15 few TGTGCCACCAGCAGAGAGACCCCAAGAGGGGCCCCTACAAGCCAAGAGACCCAGTACTTC CATSRETPRGAPTSQETQYF
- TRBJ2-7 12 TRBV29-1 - TGCAGCGTTGGATCAGGGACTTACGAGCAGTACTTC CSVGSGTYEQYF
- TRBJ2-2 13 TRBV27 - TGTGCCAGCAACCAAAGGAGTACCGGGGAGCTGTTTTTT CASNQRSTGELFF
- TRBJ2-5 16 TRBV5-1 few TGCGCCAGCAGCTGGAAAGCCGGACAGTACCAAGAGACCCAGTACTTC CASSWKAGQYQETQYF
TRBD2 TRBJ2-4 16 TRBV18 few TGTGCCAGCTCACCTCGGGAGGCGCTAGCCAAAAACATTCAGTACTTC CASSPREALAKNIQYF
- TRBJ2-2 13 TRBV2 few TGTGCCAGTCTGAGCCAAGGAGCCGGGGAGCTGTTTTTT CASLSQGAGELFF
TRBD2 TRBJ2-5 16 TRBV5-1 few TGCGCCAGCAGCCCTGGACTAGCGGGAGTTGCTGAGACCCAGTACTTC CASSPGLAGVAETQYF
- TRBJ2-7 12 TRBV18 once TGTGCCAGCTCAAGAGTTGGGTCTGAGCAGTACTTC CASSRVGSEQYF
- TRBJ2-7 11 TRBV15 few TGTGCCACCAGCAGAGGAGTAGAGCAGTACTTC CATSRGVEQYF
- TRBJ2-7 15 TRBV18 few TGTGCCAGCTCACCAGTGGCGGGTAGCTCCTACGAGCAGTACTTC CASSPVAGSSYEQYF
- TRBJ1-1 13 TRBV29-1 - TGCAGCGTTAGGGGCCTATGGGGCACTGAAGCTTTCTTT CSVRGLWGTEAFF
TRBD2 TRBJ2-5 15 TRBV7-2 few TGTGCCAGCAGCTTAGCTGGGACTAGCGCGGAGACCCAGTACTTC CASSLAGTSAETQYF
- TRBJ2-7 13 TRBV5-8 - TGTGCCAGCAGCTCTGGACAGAACTACGAGCAGTACTTC CASSSGQNYEQYF
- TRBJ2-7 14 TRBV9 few TGTGCCAGCAGCGTAGATTTTGGGACCTACGAGCAGTACTTC CASSVDFGTYEQYF
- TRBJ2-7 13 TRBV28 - TGTGCCAGCAGTTTAACAGGGCCCTACGAGCAGTACTTC CASSLTGPYEQYF
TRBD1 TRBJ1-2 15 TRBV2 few TGTGCCAGCAGTGCTAACCGGGACAGGGCTTATGGCTACACCTTC CASSANRDRAYGYTF
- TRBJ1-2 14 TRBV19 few TGTGCCAGTAGACTAGCGACAATTAACTATGGCTACACCTTC CASRLATINYGYTF
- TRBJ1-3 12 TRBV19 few TGTGCCAGTAGTGACCCTGGAAACACCATATATTTT CASSDPGNTIYF
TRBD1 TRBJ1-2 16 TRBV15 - TGTGCCACCAGCAGAGATAGAGACAGGGACAACTATGGCTACACCTTC CATSRDRDRDNYGYTF
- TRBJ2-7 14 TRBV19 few TGTGCCAGTAGCATCCAGGGGTCCTCCTACGAGCAGTACTTC CASSIQGSSYEQYF
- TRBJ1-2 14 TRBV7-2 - TGTGCCAGCAGCGCGACAGGTCCCAACTATGGCTACACCTTC CASSATGPNYGYTF
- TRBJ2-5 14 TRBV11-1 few TGTGCCAGCAGCTTCTGGGGGCTTAGAGAGACCCAGTACTTC CASSFWGLRETQYF
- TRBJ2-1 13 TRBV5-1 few TGCGCCAGCAGCTTGGCCGGTGACAATGAGCAGTTCTTC CASSLAGDNEQFF
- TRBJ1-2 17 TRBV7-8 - TGTGCCAGCAGCTTAGCGGGGACCTCGTCGACCGGTTATGGCTACACCTTC CASSLAGTSSTGYGYTF
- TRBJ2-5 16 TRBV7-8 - TGTGCCAGCAGCTTATCAAGGGAGTTGCTCATGCAGACCCAGTACTTC CASSLSRELLMQTQYF
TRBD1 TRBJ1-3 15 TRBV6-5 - TGTGCCAGCAGATCAGACAGGGGGGCTGGAAACACCATATATTTT CASRSDRGAGNTIYF
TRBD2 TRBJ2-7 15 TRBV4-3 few TGCGCCAGCAGCCAAAGACTAGCGGAGGCCTACGAGCAGTACTTC CASSQRLAEAYEQYF
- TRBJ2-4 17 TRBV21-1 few TGTGCCAGCAGCACCCTCCCCCCGACAGGGGGCAAAAACATTCAGTACTTC CASSTLPPTGGKNIQYF
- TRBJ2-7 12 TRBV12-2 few TGTGCAAGTAAGCGGGAGACCTACGAGCAGTACTTC CASKRETYEQYF
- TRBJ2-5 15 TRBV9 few TGTGCCAGCAGCGTAGACCCGGGCCCGGGAGAGACCCAGTACTTC CASSVDPGPGETQYF
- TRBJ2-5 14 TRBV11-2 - TGTGCCAGCAGCTGGCCCGGACGGTCGGAGACCCAGTACTTC CASSWPGRSETQYF
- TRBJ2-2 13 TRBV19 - TGTGCCAGTAGTATCGGGTACCCCGGGGAGCTGTTTTTT CASSIGYPGELFF
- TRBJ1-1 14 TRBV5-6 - TGTGCCAGCAGCTCCCCCCTAAGGGACACTGAAGCTTTCTTT CASSSPLRDTEAFF
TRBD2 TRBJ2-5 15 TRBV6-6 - TGTGCCAGCACCTACGGGGTTTTGGGAGGGGAGACCCAGTACTTC CASTYGVLGGETQYF